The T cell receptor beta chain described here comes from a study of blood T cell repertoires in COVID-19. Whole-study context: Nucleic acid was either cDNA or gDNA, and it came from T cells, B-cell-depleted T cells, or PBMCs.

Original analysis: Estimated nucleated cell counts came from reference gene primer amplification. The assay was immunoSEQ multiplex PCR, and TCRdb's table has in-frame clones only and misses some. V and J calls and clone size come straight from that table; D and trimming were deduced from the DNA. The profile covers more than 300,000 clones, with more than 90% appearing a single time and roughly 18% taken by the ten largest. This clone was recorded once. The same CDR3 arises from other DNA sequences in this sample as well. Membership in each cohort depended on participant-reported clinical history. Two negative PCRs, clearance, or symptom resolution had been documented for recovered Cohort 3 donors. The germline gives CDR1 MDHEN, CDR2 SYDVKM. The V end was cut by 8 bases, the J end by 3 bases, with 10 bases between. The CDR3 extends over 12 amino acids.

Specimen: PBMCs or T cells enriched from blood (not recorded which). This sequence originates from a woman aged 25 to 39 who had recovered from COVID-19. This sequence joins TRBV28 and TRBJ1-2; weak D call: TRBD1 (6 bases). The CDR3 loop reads CASSQGYYGYTF. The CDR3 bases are TGTGCCAGCTCACAGGGCTACTATGGCTACACCTTC.